These T cell receptor beta chains were read from a single sample in a study of cytomegalovirus exposure and HLA in healthy donors. Measured with immunoSEQ multiplex PCR; TCRdb has only the in-frame clones, and not every one. The repertoire holds roughly 100,000 clones, with 60% to 80% as singletons. The sample was PBMCs. All receptors come from a woman aged 40 to 49 in good health and CMV-seropositive. The CDR3 runs from the conserved cysteine through the conserved F or W. D genes are given only for firm matches. Some rows have no size entry. The others give once, few or many, or a class for an expanded clone.

CDR3: CASSPRNSRAGELFF
DNA: TGTGCCAGCAGCCCAAGAAATTCGAGGGCCGGGGAGCTGTTTTTT
V: TRBV9
J: TRBJ2-2
size: -
D: -

CDR3: CASNLAGTNTGELFF
DNA: TGCGCCAGTAACCTAGCGGGAACGAACACCGGGGAGCTGTTTTTT
V: TRBV5-1
J: TRBJ2-2
size: -
D: TRBD2

CDR3: CASSLTGQGNGYTF
DNA: TGTGCCAGCAGCTTGACTGGACAGGGGAATGGCTACACCTTC
V: TRBV7-2
J: TRBJ1-2
size: -
D: TRBD1

CDR3: CASSQAFWQETQYF
DNA: TGTGCCAGCAGCCAGGCATTTTGGCAAGAGACCCAGTACTTC
V: TRBV7-2
J: TRBJ2-5
size: -
D: -

CDR3: CASNVDRVYQPQHF
DNA: TGTGCCAGCAACGTTGACAGGGTGTATCAGCCCCAGCATTTT
V: TRBV2
J: TRBJ1-5
size: once
D: TRBD1

CDR3: CASSYQVFYEQYF
DNA: TGTGCCAGCAGTTATCAGGTTTTCTACGAGCAGTACTTC
V: TRBV6-5
J: TRBJ2-7
size: once
D: -

CDR3: CSVVGQRVNTEAFF
DNA: TGCAGCGTTGTTGGGCAGCGGGTGAACACTGAAGCTTTCTTT
V: TRBV29-1
J: TRBJ1-1
size: -
D: -

CDR3: CATEGGLRYEQYF
DNA: TGTGCCACCGAAGGGGGCTTAAGATACGAGCAGTACTTC
V: TRBV28
J: TRBJ2-7
size: few
D: TRBD1

CDR3: CASSVVGGRYNEQFF
DNA: TGTGCCAGCAGCGTAGTCGGCGGGCGCTACAATGAGCAGTTCTTC
V: TRBV9
J: TRBJ2-1
size: -
D: -

CDR3: CASSQQGASPPEAFF
DNA: TGTGCCAGCAGTCAACAGGGGGCCAGCCCCCCTGAAGCTTTCTTT
V: TRBV28
J: TRBJ1-1
size: -
D: TRBD1

CDR3: CASSQDGGLGGYTF
DNA: TGTGCCAGCAGCCAAGACGGGGGGCTGGGTGGCTACACCTTC
V: TRBV4-2
J: TRBJ1-2
size: few
D: -

CDR3: CASSQDPRVRGTYEQYF
DNA: TGCGCCAGCAGCCAAGATCCGAGGGTTAGAGGGACCTACGAGCAGTACTTC
V: TRBV4-3
J: TRBJ2-7
size: -
D: -

CDR3: CASSLRRDLGFYNEQFF
DNA: TGCGCCAGCAGCTTGAGACGGGACTTGGGTTTCTACAATGAGCAGTTCTTC
V: TRBV5-1
J: TRBJ2-1
size: few
D: -

CDR3: CASSPPPGGRGETQYF
DNA: TGTGCCAGCAGCCCACCCCCGGGCGGGAGGGGCGAGACCCAGTACTTC
V: TRBV5-4
J: TRBJ2-5
size: -
D: TRBD2

CDR3: CASSLMTGGNQPQHF
DNA: TGTGCCAGCAGTTTAATGACAGGGGGCAATCAGCCCCAGCATTTT
V: TRBV28
J: TRBJ1-5
size: -
D: TRBD1

CDR3: CASSRLTGYGYTF
DNA: TGTGCCAGCAGCCGACTGACAGGCTATGGCTACACCTTC
V: TRBV7-9
J: TRBJ1-2
size: -
D: -

CDR3: CASSLVQGVEQYF
DNA: TGTGCCAGCAGTTTGGTACAGGGGGTCGAGCAGTACTTC
V: TRBV28
J: TRBJ2-7
size: -
D: TRBD1

CDR3: CASSLTFSASTDTQYF
DNA: TGTGCCAGCAGCTTAACTTTTAGCGCTAGCACAGATACGCAGTATTTT
V: TRBV7-3
J: TRBJ2-3
size: -
D: -

CDR3: CSSSLRGWPFGVYGYTF
DNA: TGTTCCAGCAGCTTAAGGGGCTGGCCCTTTGGGGTCTATGGCTACACCTTC
V: TRBV7-9
J: TRBJ1-2
size: -
D: -

CDR3: CASSMMAGNQPQHF
DNA: TGTGCCAGTAGTATGATGGCAGGCAATCAGCCCCAGCATTTT
V: TRBV19
J: TRBJ1-5
size: -
D: -

CDR3: CASSRLAGGHNEQFF
DNA: TGTGCCAGCAGTCGACTAGCGGGAGGGCACAATGAGCAGTTCTTC
V: TRBV6-6
J: TRBJ2-1
size: large
D: TRBD2

CDR3: CASRGQGSVGYTF
DNA: TGTGCCAGCCGTGGACAGGGTTCGGTCGGCTACACCTTC
V: TRBV19
J: TRBJ1-2
size: -
D: TRBD1

CDR3: CASSSTGANSYGYTF
DNA: TGTGCCAGCAGTTCGACGGGAGCGAACTCCTATGGCTACACCTTC
V: TRBV28
J: TRBJ1-2
size: -
D: -

CDR3: CASDNRGRGGNTEAFF
DNA: TGTGCCAGCGACAACCGTGGCAGGGGCGGCAACACTGAAGCTTTCTTT
V: TRBV7-9
J: TRBJ1-1
size: few
D: -

CDR3: CASKGAEWTQYF
DNA: TGTGCCAGCAAAGGGGCTGAATGGACCCAGTACTTC
V: TRBV6-6
J: TRBJ2-5
size: -
D: -

CDR3: CASRRDSYYMNTEAFF
DNA: TGTGCCAGCAGACGGGACAGCTACTACATGAACACTGAAGCTTTCTTT
V: TRBV28
J: TRBJ1-1
size: -
D: TRBD1

CDR3: CSSSAGRGSGGKSLYEQYF
DNA: TGTTCCAGCAGCGCTGGACGGGGTAGCGGGGGGAAGTCCCTGTACGAGCAGTACTTC
V: TRBV7-9
J: TRBJ2-7
size: -
D: TRBD2

CDR3: CATSRTSGGLSSYNEQFF
DNA: TGTGCCACCAGCAGGACTAGCGGGGGGTTGAGCTCCTACAATGAGCAGTTCTTC
V: TRBV15
J: TRBJ2-1
size: -
D: TRBD2

CDR3: CASSLVLAGGPYTQYF
DNA: TGTGCCAGCAGTCTCGTACTAGCGGGGGGGCCGTATACGCAGTATTTT
V: TRBV27
J: TRBJ2-3
size: -
D: TRBD2

CDR3: CASSLGRGDQPQHF
DNA: TGTGCCAGCAGCTTAGGGAGGGGAGATCAGCCCCAGCATTTT
V: TRBV11-2
J: TRBJ1-5
size: -
D: -

CDR3: CASSLAAGTGVGHEQYF
DNA: TGCGCCAGCAGCTTGGCCGCCGGGACAGGTGTTGGCCACGAGCAGTACTTC
V: TRBV5-1
J: TRBJ2-7
size: few
D: TRBD1

CDR3: CASSVALAGVGEQFF
DNA: TGTGCCAGCAGCGTAGCACTAGCGGGAGTAGGGGAGCAGTTCTTC
V: TRBV9
J: TRBJ2-1
size: -
D: TRBD2

CDR3: CASSGRDRAYGYTF
DNA: TGTGCCAGCAGCGGCCGGGACAGGGCCTATGGCTACACCTTC
V: TRBV4-2
J: TRBJ1-2
size: -
D: TRBD1

CDR3: CASSIGPGTGGSSGTGELFF
DNA: TGTGCCAGTAGTATAGGCCCCGGCACAGGGGGTTCGTCGGGCACCGGGGAGCTGTTTTTT
V: TRBV19
J: TRBJ2-2
size: -
D: TRBD1

CDR3: CASSQVQREVSYEQYF
DNA: TGCGCCAGCAGCCAAGTTCAGCGGGAGGTCTCCTACGAGCAGTACTTC
V: TRBV4-1
J: TRBJ2-7
size: -
D: TRBD2

CDR3: CSVDRGEGTEAFF
DNA: TGCAGCGTTGATCGGGGGGAGGGAACTGAAGCTTTCTTT
V: TRBV29-1
J: TRBJ1-1
size: -
D: -